The 10 T cell receptor beta chains presented below share a single source sample, sequenced in a study of blood T cell repertoires in COVID-19. The table came from immunoSEQ multiplex PCR; TCRdb's copy has only in-frame clones and leaves some out. The profile shows 150,000 to 200,000 clones, approximately 86% of them singletons. Sequencing input: peripheral blood. Receptors were obtained from a woman of 80 years or more with active or convalescent COVID-19.

This clone was detected once. The genes are TRBV7-9 and TRBJ1-1, with no clear D. V lost 5 bases and J 4 bases, leaving 14 bases between the germline ends. Germline-derived CDR1 and CDR2 are SEHNR and FQNEAQ (reference sequence). The CDR3 spans 14 residues. The CDR3 protein is CASSLLSQATEAFF. The CDR3 DNA follows: TGTGCCAGCAGCCTTCTTTCCCAGGCCACTGAAGCTTTCTTT.

The chain has TRBV7-6 and TRBJ1-1; tentatively, D is TRBD1 (6 bases). This CDR3 has 16 amino acids. V lost 5 bases, J lost 1 base, and 17 bases lay in between. Germline V CDR1 and CDR2: SGHVS, FNYEAQ. The CDR3 here is CASSPTGLKWNTEAFF. The CDR3 DNA is TGTGCCAGCAGCCCGACAGGTCTGAAGTGGAACACTGAAGCTTTCTTT.

The gene calls are TRBV5-5 and TRBJ2-5; TRBD2 aligns across 7 bases. CDR3 length: 16 amino acids. Trimming at V came to 3 bases and at J to 2 bases, leaving 10 bases not matched to a gene. The germline V gene has CDR1 SGHKS and CDR2 YYEKEE (reference sequence). For the CDR3, the DNA is TGTGCCAGCAGCTCGCAAGCTAGCGGCCGTCAAGAGACCCAGTACTTC. Translated: CASSSQASGRQETQYF.

This sequence joins TRBV5-8 and TRBJ2-5; 9 bases match TRBD1. The V and J ends lost 2 bases and 6 bases, in that order; junction bases with no gene match: 5. Germline V gene lookup returns CDR1 SGHTS and CDR2 YDEGEE. This CDR3 is built from 14 residues. CDR3 region: CASSFTGGRQTQYF. In DNA form, the CDR3 reads TGTGCCAGCAGCTTCACAGGGGGCCGACAGACCCAGTACTTC.

The gene calls are TRBV2 and TRBJ1-3, with 8 bases matching TRBD1. With V trimmed by 0 bases and J by 8 bases, 6 bases remained unmatched. This CDR3 is 15 amino acids long. Germline V gene lookup returns CDR1 SNHLY and CDR2 FYNNEI. As DNA, the CDR3 is TGTGCCAGCAGTGAAGCGGACAGGGTGGGAGACACCATATATTTT. Translation: CASSEADRVGDTIYF. The whole variable domain, filled in from reference TRBV2 and TRBJ1-3, reads EPEVTQTPSHQVTQMGQEVILRCVPISNHLYFYWYRQILGQKVEFLVSFYNNEISEKSEIFDDQFSVERPDGSNFTLKIRSTKLEDSAMYFCASSEADRVGDTIYFGEGSWLTVV.

V is TRBV5-4 and J is TRBJ2-3, with D perhaps matching TRBD2 (5 bases). From germline, CDR1 is SGHNT and CDR2 YYREEE (reference sequence). The CDR3 has 16 residues. V gave up 0 bases and J gave up 4 bases, with 15 bases separating them. CDR3 bases: TGTGCCAGCAGCTTGGGCGGGCGGGTCCAAGCAGATACGCAGTATTTT. Translation gives CASSLGGRVQADTQYF. Looking up the rest from reference TRBV5-4 and TRBJ2-3 gives the full variable domain: ETGVTQSPTHLIKTRGQQVTLRCSSQSGHNTVSWYQQALGQGPQFIFQYYREEENGRGNFPPRFSGLQFPNYSSELNVNALELDDSALYLCASSLGGRVQADTQYFGPGTRLTVL.

This sequence joins TRBV6-6 and TRBJ2-7, with TRBD1 matching 11 bases. V lost 8 bases, J lost 5 bases, and 8 bases stayed unmatched. CDR1 MNHNY and CDR2 SVGAGI come from the germline V gene (reference sequence). The CDR3 loop spans 14 amino acids. The CDR3, as DNA: TGTGCCAGCTCAGTTTCGGACAGGGGGCACGAGCAGTACTTC. Translating it yields CASSVSDRGHEQYF.

The rearrangement joins TRBV10-2 to TRBJ1-1; no definite D call. V was shortened by 2 bases and J by 4 bases, with 8 bases between the two germline ends. The CDR3 loop spans 13 amino acids. CDR1 is WSHSY and CDR2 is SAAADI in the germline V gene. The CDR3 reads CASSEPTFTEAFF. The DNA for the CDR3 is TGCGCCAGCAGTGAGCCCACATTCACTGAAGCTTTCTTT.

The rearrangement links TRBV7-2 to TRBJ2-3; 9 bases are shared with TRBD2. The CDR3 consists of 15 residues. The germline CDR1 and CDR2 sequences are SGHTA and FQGNSA. CDR3 residues: CALTGTSSGADTQYF. The CDR3 DNA is TGTGCTCTGACAGGGACTAGCTCGGGGGCAGATACGCAGTATTTT.

The chain carries TRBV6-2 or TRBV6-3 and TRBJ1-1; D is perhaps TRBD1 (6 bases). Germline CDR1 and CDR2: MNHEY and SVGEGT. This CDR3 spans 17 amino acids. The ends were cut back, 5 bases at V and 5 bases at J, with 24 bases in the middle. CDR3 sequence (DNA): TGTGCCAGCAGTAGACCAGGGGCCGCCCGGGCGGTGACTGAAGCTTTCTTT. It is translated as CASSRPGAARAVTEAFF.